The clone carrying this T cell receptor beta chain was detected only a few times. TCRdb re-analysed the 5' RACE reads in MiXCR, keeping a single row per CDR3 protein. The sample holds roughly 120,000 distinct CDR3 sequences, roughly 15% seen once. In germline, CDR1 is SGHTA, CDR2 FQGTGA. The J segment lost 2 bases and the V segment lost 2 bases, leaving 7 bases of the junction unmatched. This CDR3 has 16 amino acids. This sample was taken from a study of T-cell memory formation after mild COVID-19. The origin of this receptor is an adult woman who had mild COVID-19 (a few samples of this study predate the infection). Cell type and time point are not known. This chain links TRBV7-3 with TRBJ2-5, with 8 bases aligning to TRBD1. The source material was PBMCs or a T cell subset sorted from them (not recorded which). Here the CDR3 reads CASSLGLRTGQETQYF. As DNA, the CDR3 is TGTGCCAGCAGCTTAGGCCTCCGGACAGGGCAAGAGACCCAGTACTTC.